The 29 T cell receptor beta chains below were found in one sample sequenced in a study of T cells in Graves' hyperthyroidism and ophthalmopathy (dated by TCRdb to about 2019). Libraries were constructed by multiplex PCR. The instrument was an Illumina HiSeq 2000. TCR beta CDR3 regions were amplified from RNA transcripts. For the first round of RT-PCR on the TCR CDR3, the HTBI primer set was used together with the Qiagen OneStep RT-PCR kit. TCRdb reprocessed the public reads (quality trimming at Q25 with fastp, clone calling with MiXCR) and kept in-frame beta chains. CDR3 protein duplicates are merged, each entry listing the most common genes and DNA. The sample records about 530,000 distinct CDR3 sequences, roughly 15% of which are singletons. The ten largest clones capture around 17% of the sample. The source material was blood. The receptors were gathered from a woman aged 18 to 35 with Graves' ophthalmopathy.

This clonotype was seen a few times. CDR3 protein: CASSQDPSGYTF. In DNA, the CDR3 is TGCGCCAGCAGCCAAGATCCTTCTGGCTACACCTTC. The V call is TRBV4-1, the J call TRBJ1-2, with D unresolved. This CDR3 is 12 amino acids long. V dropped 0 bases and J dropped 7 bases, with 6 bases sitting between them. CDR1 and CDR2 (germline): MGHRA, YSYEKL.

This clonotype occurred many times. The CDR3 bases are TGTGCCAGCAGCGTAGGGGGGGATGAGCAGTTCTTC. Protein product: CASSVGGDEQFF. This chain joins TRBV9 and TRBJ2-1, with TRBD2 as a possible D gene (6 bases). Germline-derived CDR1 and CDR2 are SGDLS and YYNGEE. The V and J ends lost 0 bases and 8 bases respectively, with 6 bases between them. This CDR3 is built from 12 residues.

This clonotype was observed at least ten times. The genes are TRBV28 and TRBJ1-5; D uncertain. Germline CDR1 and CDR2: MDHEN and SYDVKM. Trimming took 6 bases from V and 0 from J, leaving 12 bases between them. The CDR3 spans 15 residues. The CDR3 spells CASRRPGYSNQPQHF. The CDR3 DNA reads TGTGCCAGCAGGCGCCCTGGATATAGCAATCAGCCCCAGCATTTT.

Ten or more counts support this clonotype. The chain is built from TRBV2 and TRBJ2-1; weak D call: TRBD2 (5 bases). V shed 5 bases and J shed 4 bases, with 15 bases lying between them. The CDR3 covers 15 residues. Germline loops: CDR1 SNHLY, CDR2 FYNNEI. The CDR3 loop reads CASSRGKRSYNEQFF. In DNA form, the CDR3 reads TGTGCCAGCAGTCGGGGTAAGCGGAGTTACAATGAGCAGTTCTTC.

This clonotype was observed at least ten times. This chain joins TRBV5-1 and TRBJ1-6; 7 bases map to TRBD1. Germline CDR1 reads SGHRS; CDR2 reads YFSETQ. This CDR3 is built from 12 residues. J was trimmed by 7 bases and V by 7 bases; bases with no gene match: 2. CDR3 in DNA: TGCGCCAGCGGGACAGACAATTCACCCCTCCACTTT. Protein: CASGTDNSPLHF.

In its sample, this clonotype was seen many times. This chain joins TRBV7-2 and TRBJ2-7; D could derive from TRBD1 or TRBD2 (5 bases each). CDR1 is SGHTA and CDR2 is FQGNSA in the germline V gene. Trimming stripped 8 bases from V and 0 bases from J, with 14 bases between. This CDR3 spans 14 amino acids. The CDR3 DNA reads as TGTGCCAGCTCCACCGGGACGTTCTCCTACGAGCAGTACTTC. Encoded protein: CASSTGTFSYEQYF.

This clonotype was detected a few times. The chain carries TRBV20-1 and TRBJ1-1; D unresolved. Germline V CDR1 and CDR2: DFQATT, SNEGSKA (reference sequence). This CDR3 has 13 residues. V lost 1 base and J 2 bases, leaving 8 bases between the germline ends. The CDR3 spells CSARGNLNTEAFF. The CDR3 DNA is TGCAGTGCTAGAGGCAACTTAAACACTGAAGCTTTCTTT.

This clonotype was seen repeatedly, ten times or more. The genes are TRBV7-3 and TRBJ2-5, with 13 bases identical to TRBD2. The CDR3 spans 15 residues. Germline V gene sequence: CDR1 SGHTA, CDR2 FQGTGA. The junction had 5 bases not matched to a gene; V was cut back by 5 bases and J by 5 bases. The CDR3 DNA sequence: TGTGCCAGCAGCCGGACTAGCGGGAGTCGGGAGACCCAGTACTTC. Protein: CASSRTSGSRETQYF. Full variable domain (missing parts from reference TRBV7-3 and TRBJ2-5): GAGVSQTPSNKVTEKGKYVELRCDPISGHTALYWYRQSLGQGPEFLIYFQGTGAADDSGLPNDRFFAVRPEGSVSTLKIQRTERGDSAVYLCASSRTSGSRETQYFGPGTRLLVL.

Note on this clonotype: This could be a read error, since a much larger clone is one nucleotide away. This sequence joins TRBV29-1 and TRBJ2-1; D remains ambiguous. The ends were cut back, 6 bases at V and 6 bases at J, with 15 bases in the middle. Per germline, CDR1 SQVTM and CDR2 ANQGSEA. CDR3 size: 13 residues. The chain's CDR3 is CSVDTSACNEQFF. DNA for the CDR3: TGCAGCGTCGATACTTCTGCCTGCAATGAGCAGTTCTTC.

There are many counts of this clonotype. The chain is built from TRBV28 and TRBJ2-2, with D possibly being TRBD1 (5 bases). Germline V gene sequence: CDR1 MDHEN, CDR2 SYDVKM. The CDR3 totals 15 residues. V lost 3 bases to trimming and J lost 4 bases, with 12 bases between them. The CDR3 region has the DNA TGTGCCAGCAGTTTGCAGGGTGGAAGCACCGGGGAGCTGTTTTTT. Translating it yields CASSLQGGSTGELFF.

This clonotype occurred many times. The chain joins TRBV7-2 to TRBJ2-3, with 10 bases matching TRBD2. The germline V gene has CDR1 SGHTA and CDR2 FQGNSA. V shed 4 bases, J shed 5 bases, and the junction held 9 bases outside the gene matches. This CDR3 spans 16 amino acids. CDR3 loop: CASSSSGASGRDTQYF. CDR3 in DNA: TGTGCCAGCAGCTCATCTGGGGCTAGCGGGAGAGATACGCAGTATTTT.

This clonotype was seen many times. The J gene is TRBJ2-1, the V gene TRBV7-3; D gene uncertain. The germline gives CDR1 SGHTA, CDR2 FQGTGA. V lost 5 bases to trimming and J lost 0 bases, with 14 bases between them. This CDR3 comprises 16 residues. The DNA of the CDR3 is TGTGCCAGCAGCGGTGTGGCGAGGAGCTCCTACAATGAGCAGTTCTTC. This translates into CASSGVARSSYNEQFF.

This clonotype turned up a few times. The J gene is TRBJ2-6, the V gene TRBV29-1; 12 bases map to TRBD1. After removal of 3 bases from V and 2 bases from J, the junction contained 8 bases not matched to a gene. Germline V lookup: CDR1 SQVTM, CDR2 ANQGSEA. The CDR3 has 18 residues. The CDR3 region has the DNA TGCAGCGTTGAGAGTTGGGGACAGGGGGCGGCTGGGGCCAACGTCCTGACTTTC. Amino acid sequence: CSVESWGQGAAGANVLTF.

V usage is TRBV11-2 and J usage is TRBJ2-4; either TRBD1 or TRBD2 may fit D (6 bases each). Germline V gene data show CDR1 as SGHAT and CDR2 as FQNNGV. Trimming left V 5 bases short and J 7 bases short, with 18 bases between. The CDR3 totals 15 residues. CDR3 sequence: CASSQEGGPGNIQYF. CDR3 in DNA: TGTGCCAGCAGCCAAGAGGGGGGCCCTGGGAACATTCAGTACTTC.

CDR3: CASSSKGSGRGETQYF. CDR3 in DNA: TGTGCCAGCAGCTCAAAGGGATCAGGGAGGGGAGAGACCCAGTACTTC. V usage is TRBV7-9 and J usage is TRBJ2-5; 7 bases align to TRBD2. In germline, CDR1 is SEHNR, CDR2 FQNEAQ (reference sequence). Trimming at V came to 4 bases and at J to 4 bases, leaving 12 bases not matched to a gene. The CDR3 is 16 amino acids.

This clonotype appeared many times. The chain employs TRBV6-1 and TRBJ2-5, with a tentative D call TRBD2 (5 bases). The germline gives CDR1 MNHNS, CDR2 SASEGT. The germline V and J ends were trimmed by 6 bases and 2 bases, with 22 bases remaining between them. There are 17 residues in the CDR3. The CDR3 loop reads CASRSRGSWTSQETQYF. In nucleotides, the CDR3 is TGTGCCAGCAGGTCAAGAGGGAGCTGGACGTCTCAAGAGACCCAGTACTTC.

This clonotype has a count of ten or more. The chain is built from TRBV20-1 and TRBJ1-2; no definite D call. Germline loops: CDR1 DFQATT, CDR2 SNEGSKA (reference sequence). This CDR3 is built from 13 residues. The V gene lost 5 bases and the J gene lost 4 bases, with 14 bases spanning the gap. This CDR3 reads CSAASEGAYGYTF. The CDR3 coding sequence is TGCAGTGCTGCCTCTGAGGGAGCCTATGGCTACACCTTC.

This clonotype was seen many times. The J gene is TRBJ2-5, the V gene TRBV27, with D possibly called TRBD1 or TRBD2 (5 bases each). V was trimmed by 5 bases and J by 5 bases, leaving 18 bases between them. CDR1 and CDR2 (germline): MNHEY, SMNVEV (reference sequence). The CDR3 is made up of 15 amino acids. CDR3 coding DNA: TGTGCCAGCAGTAAACAGTCGGGGCTTCTGGAGACCCAGTACTTC. It specifies CASSKQSGLLETQYF.

The sample holds many counts of this clonotype. V is TRBV30 and J is TRBJ1-1; tentatively, D is TRBD1 (5 bases). CDR1 and CDR2 from the germline V gene are GTSNPN and SVGIG (reference sequence). V was clipped by 3 bases and J by 2 bases, with 10 bases between them. The length of the CDR3 is 13 residues. The DNA of the CDR3 is TGTGCCTGGAGGAGAAGGGGCAACACTGAAGCTTTCTTT. Translating it yields CAWRRRGNTEAFF. The entire variable domain, with the rest obtained from reference TRBV30 and TRBJ1-1, is as follows: SQTIHQWPATLVQPVGSPLSLECTVEGTSNPNLYWYRQAAGRGLQLLFYSVGIGQISSEVPQNLSASRPQDRQFILSSKKLLLSDSGFYLCAWRRRGNTEAFFGQGTRLTVV.

The genes are TRBV6-2 or TRBV6-3 and TRBJ1-6; no clear D. The germline V and J ends were trimmed by 4 bases and 7 bases, with 20 bases remaining between them. CDR3 length: 17 residues. From germline, CDR1 is MNHEY and CDR2 SVGEGT. DNA for the CDR3: TGTGCCAGCAGTTCCCTCCAGGTAACGATAACGAATTCACCCCTCCACTTT. Translation gives CASSSLQVTITNSPLHF.

The rearrangement joins TRBV7-9 to TRBJ1-4; D call uncertain. The CDR3 is 17 amino acids. Germline CDR1 and CDR2: SEHNR and FQNEAQ (reference sequence). Trimming removed 4 bases at V and 1 base at J, with 16 bases between. CDR3 bases: TGTGCCAGCAGCTCGAGGGCCCTCCAAGGAACTAATGAAAAACTGTTTTTT. Translation gives CASSSRALQGTNEKLFF.

The table lists this clonotype with many counts. The chain has TRBV27 and TRBJ1-1, with D maybe TRBD1 (6 bases). In germline, CDR1 is MNHEY, CDR2 SMNVEV (reference sequence). The CDR3 spans 15 residues. The V end was cut by 8 bases, the J end by 4 bases, with 20 bases between. The CDR3 DNA reads as TGTGCCAGCCTTGCTGGGGGCTCAAGGCCCACTGAAGCTTTCTTT. It encodes CASLAGGSRPTEAFF.

This clonotype appeared many times. This sequence joins TRBV12-3 or TRBV12-4 and TRBJ2-5; 10 bases line up with TRBD2. V lost 6 bases to trimming and J lost 5 bases; unmatched junction nucleotides: 3. The CDR3 spans 13 residues. CDR3 residues: CASRVSGRETQYF. In DNA, the CDR3 is TGTGCCAGCAGGGTTAGCGGGAGGGAGACCCAGTACTTC.

The rearrangement uses TRBV19 and TRBJ2-3; TRBD1 might be the D (5 bases). Germline values: CDR1 LNHDA, CDR2 SQIVND (reference sequence). V was clipped by 6 bases and J by 7 bases, with 8 bases between them. There are 11 residues in the CDR3. DNA of the CDR3: TGTGCCAGTAGGACAGACTATACGCAGTATTTT. It codes for CASRTDYTQYF.

This clonotype appeared many times. This rearrangement joins TRBV28 to TRBJ1-1, with 12 bases fitting TRBD1. V was pared by 4 bases and J by 5 bases, with 11 bases of the junction left unmatched. This CDR3 is 17 amino acids long. CDR1 and CDR2 (germline): MDHEN, SYDVKM. CDR3 protein: CASSSLRDRGRMTEAFF. DNA of the CDR3: TGTGCCAGCAGTTCCCTCCGGGACAGGGGGCGGATGACTGAAGCTTTCTTT.

Remarks on this clonotype: A read error may account for a junction end that differs from germline. CDR3 in amino acids: CASSLRQENTEAFF. In DNA form, the CDR3 reads TGTGCCAGCAGCTTACGACAGGAGAACACTGAAGCCTTCTTT. The chain recombines TRBV7-2 with TRBJ1-1; D is perhaps TRBD1 (6 bases). The CDR3 runs to 14 residues. Germline-derived CDR1 and CDR2 are SGHTA and FQGNSA.

This clonotype was observed at least ten times. The chain combines TRBV7-2 with TRBJ2-3; D is unclear. V gave up 1 base and J gave up 6 bases, with 5 bases separating them. The CDR3 is made up of 12 amino acids. CDR1 is SGHTA, CDR2 FQGNSA, per germline. CDR3 sequence reads: CASSLVRDTQYF. The CDR3 DNA sequence: TGTGCCAGCAGCTTAGTTCGGGATACGCAGTATTTT.

This clonotype was picked up one time. The germline gene is not matched at one end of the junction; a read error may be the cause. J is TRBJ2-5 and V is TRBV5-5; no clear D gene. CDR3 length: 14 amino acids. Per the germline V gene, CDR1 is SGHKS and CDR2 is YYEKEE (reference sequence). Here the CDR3 reads CASSLVGLRETQYF. CDR3 nucleotide sequence: TGCGCCAGCAGCTTGGTGGGGTTGAGGGAGACCCAGTACTTC.

This clonotype was observed at least ten times. The V and J genes are TRBV6-1 and TRBJ2-4, with 7 bases matching TRBD2. V lost 2 bases, J lost 3 bases, and 4 bases stayed unmatched. The CDR3 has 15 amino acids. Looked up from germline, CDR1 is MNHNS and CDR2 is SASEGT. The CDR3 reads CASSEYRGDKNIQYF. The DNA for the CDR3 is TGTGCCAGCAGTGAATATCGGGGGGACAAAAACATTCAGTACTTC.